The 30 T cell receptor beta chains in this list originate from one sample, sequenced in a study of identical twins. TCRdb reprocessed the 5' RACE reads with MiXCR, giving one entry per CDR3 protein. The sample records roughly 750,000 distinct CDR3 sequences, 21% being singletons. This same sample was also taken into another study, of T cells expressing NK-cell markers.

The material sequenced was PBMCs. Source of these receptors: a woman aged 18-35 years in good health.

The chain has TRBV20-1 and TRBJ1-1, with D possibly matching TRBD1 (6 bases). The V end lost 7 bases, the J end lost 0 bases, and 12 bases lay between the germline ends. The CDR3 covers 13 residues. The germline V gene encodes CDR1 DFQATT and CDR2 SNEGSKA (reference sequence). The CDR3 DNA reads as TGCAGTGTCCTGGGACACCTGAACACTGAAGCTTTCTTT. Encoded protein: CSVLGHLNTEAFF.

The table lists this clonotype with a few counts. The chain links TRBV2 to TRBJ1-2; a possible D gene is TRBD1 (5 bases). Germline V gives CDR1 SNHLY, CDR2 FYNNEI. This CDR3 is built from 15 residues. Trimming pared 8 bases from V and 4 bases from J, leaving 20 bases between. Here the CDR3 DNA reads TGTGCCAGCGGACCTGGGGGGGGAAGGAGCTATGGCTACACCTTC. Translating it yields CASGPGGGRSYGYTF.

The chain recombines TRBV6-6 with TRBJ2-3; no clear D. The CDR3 loop spans 11 amino acids. The ends were cut back, 8 bases at V and 0 bases at J, with 3 bases in the middle. CDR1 is MNHNY, CDR2 SVGAGI, per germline (reference sequence). The CDR3 region is CASQSTDTQYF. In nucleotides, the CDR3 is TGTGCCAGCCAGAGCACAGATACGCAGTATTTT.

This clonotype was observed once. The chain recombines TRBV12-3 or TRBV12-4 with TRBJ2-1; 8 bases align to TRBD2. Trimming cost V 6 bases and J 9 bases; bases outside gene matches: 10. The CDR3 is made up of 14 amino acids. The CDR3 coding sequence is TGTGCCAGCAGACACAGCGGGGGATGGGGTGAGCAGTTCTTC. It specifies CASRHSGGWGEQFF.

This chain joins TRBV5-1 and TRBJ2-3; tentatively, D is TRBD2 (6 bases). V was cut by 4 bases and J by 0 bases, with 15 bases left in between. Germline V gene lookup returns CDR1 SGHRS and CDR2 YFSETQ. The CDR3 is 16 residues long. The CDR3 sequence is CASSSRPAGSTDTQYF. In nucleotides, the CDR3 is TGCGCCAGCAGCAGCCGACCCGCGGGGAGCACAGATACGCAGTATTTT.

This clonotype was counted between two and nine times. The gene calls are TRBV10-3 and TRBJ2-5; no clear D gene. Looked up from germline, CDR1 is ENHRY and CDR2 is SYGVKD. V gave up 0 bases and J gave up 7 bases, with 6 bases separating them. This CDR3 comprises 12 residues. CDR3 bases: TGTGCCATCAGTGAGTCAATAGCGACCCAGTACTTC. This translates into CAISESIATQYF.

This chain links TRBV12-3 or TRBV12-4 with TRBJ2-6, with 7 nucleotides matching TRBD1. CDR3 length: 14 amino acids. Trimming cost V 9 bases and J 2 bases; bases outside gene matches: 4. DNA of the CDR3: TGTGCCAGTAAAACAGGGGCTGGGGCCAACGTCCTGACTTTC. It yields the protein CASKTGAGANVLTF.

This clonotype has only a few counts. The rearrangement joins TRBV6-1 to TRBJ2-7, with D unclear. The germline V gene has CDR1 MNHNS and CDR2 SASEGT. V lost 5 bases to trimming and J lost 5 bases, with 19 bases between them. The CDR3 length is 15 residues. CDR3 nucleotides: TGTGCCAGCAGTCCAGACAAGGGCGGACGCCACGAGCAGTACTTC. It is translated as CASSPDKGGRHEQYF.

This clonotype was recorded many times. The chain carries TRBV7-6 and TRBJ2-3, with 7 positions matching TRBD2. V was clipped by 5 bases and J by 2 bases; unmatched bases: 13. Germline values: CDR1 SGHVS, CDR2 FNYEAQ. This CDR3 spans 17 amino acids. CDR3 in DNA: TGTGCCAGCAGCCTAGGGCCTAGCGGAGACCTCACAGATACGCAGTATTTT. Its translation is CASSLGPSGDLTDTQYF.

This chain uses TRBV29-1 with TRBJ2-5; weak D call: TRBD1 (5 bases). Deletions cut 8 bases from V and 1 base from J, with 14 bases between. There are 13 residues in the CDR3. Germline CDR1 reads SQVTM; CDR2 reads ANQGSEA. This CDR3 is CSHSETVQETQYF. CDR3 in DNA: TGCAGCCACTCTGAGACAGTCCAAGAGACCCAGTACTTC.

This clonotype has a handful of counts. The chain recombines TRBV6-5 with TRBJ1-6; TRBD1 aligns across 7 bases. This CDR3 comprises 18 residues. Germline values: CDR1 MNHEY, CDR2 SVGAGI. V dropped 4 bases and J dropped 9; count of bases not matched to a gene: 18. The DNA for the CDR3 is TGTGCCAGCAGTTCGGTGCTTACAGGGGTCCACTATTCTTCACCCCTCCACTTT. This encodes CASSSVLTGVHYSSPLHF.

This clonotype was recorded a few times. The V and J genes are TRBV5-6 and TRBJ2-1, with D tentatively TRBD1 (5 bases). The CDR3 covers 15 residues. CDR1 is SGHDT and CDR2 is YYEEEE in the germline V gene. V was cut by 2 bases and J by 5 bases, with 14 bases left in between. CDR3 loop: CASSFGHVSNNEQFF. The CDR3 nucleotides read TGTGCCAGCAGCTTTGGACACGTGAGCAACAATGAGCAGTTCTTC.

The J gene is TRBJ2-7, the V gene TRBV7-9; a weak D match, TRBD1 (5 bases). With 6 bases removed from V and 5 bases from J, the gap between germline ends came to 14 bases. The CDR3 sequence is 13 residues long. Per germline, CDR1 SEHNR and CDR2 FQNEAQ (reference sequence). The CDR3 bases are TGTGCCAGCAGTACCACAGGTGTCCACGAGCAGTACTTC. It encodes CASSTTGVHEQYF.

This clonotype has only a few counts. V usage is TRBV4-1 and J usage is TRBJ1-1; possible D gene TRBD1, 5 bases. Deletions cut 5 bases from V and 9 bases from J, with 19 bases between. Germline lookup yields CDR1 MGHRA and CDR2 YSYEKL. The CDR3 is 14 amino acids. The CDR3 reads CASSTGEGPGKAFF. CDR3 DNA: TGCGCCAGCAGCACGGGCGAGGGACCCGGGAAAGCTTTCTTT.

This clonotype was seen ten or more times. The chain couples TRBV5-1 to TRBJ2-2; D call uncertain. V lost 1 base, J lost 1 base, and 5 bases lay in between. The V gene's germline CDR1 is SGHRS and CDR2 YFSETQ. This CDR3 comprises 14 residues. CDR3 loop: CASSLSVNTGELFF. The CDR3 coding sequence is TGCGCCAGCAGCTTGTCAGTGAACACCGGGGAGCTGTTTTTT. Full variable domain (remainder filled in from reference TRBV5-1 and TRBJ2-2): KAGVTQTPRYLIKTRGQQVTLSCSPISGHRSVSWYQQTPGQGLQFLFEYFSETQRNKGNFPGRFSGRQFSNSRSEMNVSTLELGDSALYLCASSLSVNTGELFFGEGSRLTVL.

V and J are TRBV11-2 and TRBJ2-3; D not certain. The CDR3 consists of 15 residues. Deletions cut 5 bases from V and 1 base from J, with 13 bases between. Germline assignment: CDR1 SGHAT and CDR2 FQNNGV. The CDR3 sequence: CASSLRAIRTDTQYF. CDR3 sequence (DNA): TGTGCCAGCAGCCTTAGGGCCATACGCACAGATACGCAGTATTTT.

This clonotype was seen a few times. CDR3 residues: CASSRTGHGYTF. The CDR3, as DNA: TGTGCCAGCAGTAGGACAGGGCATGGCTACACCTTC. The chain uses TRBV27 and TRBJ1-2; 8 bases agree with TRBD1. With V trimmed by 5 bases and J by 6 bases, 2 bases remained unmatched. CDR3 size: 12 residues. From germline, CDR1 is MNHEY and CDR2 SMNVEV (reference sequence).

The rearrangement links TRBV29-1 to TRBJ1-1; maybe TRBD1 (6 bases). Per the germline V gene, CDR1 is SQVTM and CDR2 is ANQGSEA. V dropped 7 bases and J dropped 2 bases, with 17 bases sitting between them. The CDR3 covers 14 residues. The CDR3 nucleotides are TGCAGCGCCTACAGGGAGAGGGAAAACACTGAAGCTTTCTTT. Its protein product is CSAYRERENTEAFF. Filled out from reference TRBV29-1 and TRBJ1-1, the complete variable domain reads SAVISQKPSRDICQRGTSLTIQCQVDSQVTMMFWYRQQPGQSLTLIATANQGSEATYESGFVIDKFPISRPNLTFSTLTVSNMSPEDSSIYLCSAYRERENTEAFFGQGTRLTVV.

This clonotype was picked up a small number of times. The rearrangement joins TRBV20-1 to TRBJ2-5; tentatively, D is TRBD2 (5 bases). Germline V CDR1 and CDR2: DFQATT, SNEGSKA (reference sequence). This CDR3 has 14 residues. V lost 5 bases to trimming and J lost 1 base, with 14 bases between them. For the CDR3, the DNA is TGCAGTGCTTCCGGACTGGAGGTCCAAGAGACCCAGTACTTC. Amino acid sequence: CSASGLEVQETQYF.

The rearrangement joins TRBV20-1 to TRBJ1-1; 9 bases map to TRBD1. CDR1 is DFQATT, CDR2 SNEGSKA, per germline (reference sequence). The CDR3 contains 13 residues. J lost 4 bases, V lost 3 bases, and 3 bases had no gene match. The CDR3 region has the DNA TGCAGTGCTAGGGGGGACAGGGTCACTGAAGCTTTCTTT. It specifies CSARGDRVTEAFF.

The chain links TRBV28 to TRBJ2-4; TRBD1 or TRBD2 may be the D gene (6 bases each). Trimming removed 8 bases from V and 1 base from J, with 15 bases in between. The CDR3 spans 15 residues. The germline V gene has CDR1 MDHEN and CDR2 SYDVKM. The CDR3: CASLTGARAKNIQYF. For the CDR3, the DNA is TGTGCCAGCTTGACGGGGGCGAGGGCCAAAAACATTCAGTACTTC.

This clonotype was observed many times. The chain links TRBV18 to TRBJ1-6; D unresolved. Trimming left V 2 bases short and J 8 bases short, with 4 bases between. Germline V lookup: CDR1 KGHSH, CDR2 LQKENI. The CDR3 spans 12 residues. In DNA, the CDR3 is TGTGCCAGCTCACCAGTGGATTCACCCCTCCACTTT. Encoded protein: CASSPVDSPLHF.

This rearrangement joins TRBV29-1 to TRBJ2-1, with D maybe TRBD2 (5 bases). The CDR3 consists of 16 residues. V was pared by 0 bases and J by 0 bases, with 12 bases between. Looked up from germline, CDR1 is SQVTM and CDR2 is ANQGSEA. CDR3 protein: CSVEDRAGNSYNEQFF. The DNA of the CDR3 is TGCAGCGTTGAAGATAGGGCGGGTAACTCCTACAATGAGCAGTTCTTC.

V usage is TRBV12-3 or TRBV12-4 and J usage is TRBJ2-2, with unresolved D. The ends were cut back, 2 bases at V and 8 bases at J, with 12 bases in the middle. The CDR3 is 14 amino acids. The CDR3 DNA reads as TGTGCCAGCAGTTTACCCCAAAATTGGGGGGAGCTGTTTTTT. Its protein product is CASSLPQNWGELFF.

This clonotype was seen only a few times. The chain joins TRBV20-1 to TRBJ2-4; D is perhaps TRBD2 (5 bases). The CDR3 length is 14 residues. V was clipped by 3 bases and J by 0 bases, with 9 bases between them. The germline gives CDR1 DFQATT, CDR2 SNEGSKA (reference sequence). The CDR3 region is CSASGVLAKNIQYF. The CDR3 DNA reads as TGCAGTGCTAGCGGGGTGCTAGCCAAAAACATTCAGTACTTC.

The sample holds a few counts of this clonotype. The chain's CDR3 is CASRLTGGSYEQYF. Here the CDR3 DNA reads TGTGCCAGCAGGCTGACAGGGGGTTCCTACGAGCAGTACTTC. The chain combines TRBV27 with TRBJ2-7; 9 bases align to TRBD1. The CDR3 is made up of 14 amino acids. Trimming at V came to 6 bases and at J to 1 base, leaving 4 bases not matched to a gene. CDR1 and CDR2 from the germline V gene are MNHEY and SMNVEV (reference sequence).

This chain connects TRBV11-2 to TRBJ2-1; 10 bases match TRBD2. V lost 5 bases, J lost 4 bases, and 8 bases stayed unmatched. There are 16 residues in the CDR3. Germline V CDR1 and CDR2: SGHAT, FQNNGV. CDR3 sequence (DNA): TGTGCCAGCAGCGCCCGGACTAGCGGACCATACAATGAGCAGTTCTTC. Translation: CASSARTSGPYNEQFF.

The genes are TRBV11-2 and TRBJ2-5; D not resolved. With 3 bases removed from V and 4 bases from J, the gap between germline ends came to 15 bases. Germline assignment: CDR1 SGHAT and CDR2 FQNNGV. The CDR3 spans 15 residues. The DNA of the CDR3 is TGTGCCAGCAGCTTTCTTTTTGAGGTGGCAGAGACCCAGTACTTC. It encodes CASSFLFEVAETQYF.

The chain employs TRBV7-9 and TRBJ2-7; TRBD2 matches 10 bases. Germline V lookup: CDR1 SEHNR, CDR2 FQNEAQ (reference sequence). CDR3 size: 14 residues. Germline trimming cut 5 bases from V and 7 bases from J; bases unmatched to any gene: 8. The CDR3 nucleotides read TGTGCCAGCAGCCGAGCGGGAGGGTCCGGGGAGCAGTACTTC. Its protein is CASSRAGGSGEQYF.

V gene TRBV6-1 combines with J gene TRBJ2-2; the D gene is possibly TRBD2 (6 bases). V gave up 6 bases and J gave up 3 bases, with 11 bases separating them. The CDR3 has 14 residues. Germline assignment: CDR1 MNHNS and CDR2 SASEGT. CDR3 sequence reads: CASSPGTYTGELFF. CDR3 in DNA: TGTGCCAGCAGCCCTGGGACTTACACCGGGGAGCTGTTTTTT.